Shown below are 26 T cell receptor beta chains from a single sample sequenced in a study of blood T cells in healthy people across ages. Next came a second PCR, run for about 6 to 11 cycles, which used a sample-barcoded 5' primer along with a J-beta primer mix. TCRdb reanalysed the 5' RACE reads using MiXCR and keeps one entry per CDR3 protein. The sample contains 450,000 to 700,000 distinct CDR3 sequences, 25% to 30% of which appear only once. Input material: blood. These receptors originate from a woman in her 70s in good health.

This chain connects TRBV18 to TRBJ1-2; D remains ambiguous. Germline lookup yields CDR1 KGHSH and CDR2 LQKENI. V was pared by 0 bases and J by 1 base, with 3 bases between. This CDR3 region has 13 residues. The CDR3, as DNA: TGTGCCAGCTCACCACCCGTTAACTATGGCTACACCTTC. It codes for CASSPPVNYGYTF.

V is TRBV5-1 and J is TRBJ2-3; 10 bases match TRBD1. Germline CDR1 reads SGHRS; CDR2 reads YFSETQ. The junction had 4 bases not matched to a gene; V was cut back by 4 bases and J by 2 bases. The CDR3 length is 15 residues. The CDR3 loop is CASSTGQGLTDTQYF. The CDR3 DNA is TGCGCCAGCAGCACGGGACAGGGGCTCACAGATACGCAGTATTTT.

This clonotype appeared a few times. One end of the junction fails to match germline, which may point to a read error. The chain carries TRBV12-3 or TRBV12-4 and TRBJ2-2; 8 positions agree with TRBD1. This CDR3 region has 15 residues. The CDR3 protein is CTSSAGTGNTGELFF. In DNA form, the CDR3 reads TGTACCAGCAGTGCCGGGACAGGGAACACCGGGGAGCTGTTTTTT.

In this sample, this clonotype turned up many times. The V and J genes are TRBV20-1 and TRBJ2-7; perhaps TRBD1 as D (5 bases). The germline CDR1 and CDR2 sequences are DFQATT and SNEGSKA (reference sequence). The CDR3 consists of 13 residues. V gave up 5 bases and J gave up 1 base, with 12 bases separating them. The CDR3 loop reads CSARTYLSYEQYF. The CDR3 nucleotides read TGCAGTGCTCGGACATACTTATCCTACGAGCAGTACTTC.

This clonotype was seen a handful of times. The chain has TRBV20-1 and TRBJ2-2, with 7 bases aligning to TRBD1. CDR1 is DFQATT and CDR2 is SNEGSKA in the germline V gene (reference sequence). Germline trimming cut 2 bases from V and 1 base from J; bases unmatched to any gene: 10. CDR3 size: 17 residues. The CDR3, as DNA: TGCAGTGCTAGAAACAGCGTTCGGACAGGGAACACCGGGGAGCTGTTTTTT. Its translation: CSARNSVRTGNTGELFF.

This clonotype was counted only a few times. CDR3 region: CASSPGQLLNYGYTF. Here the CDR3 DNA reads TGTGCCAGCAGTCCCGGACAGCTACTTAACTATGGCTACACCTTC. The chain employs TRBV6-5 and TRBJ1-2; D perhaps matches TRBD1 (6 bases). CDR1 and CDR2 (germline): MNHEY, SVGAGI. The V and J ends lost 5 bases and 1 base respectively, with 14 bases between them. The CDR3 runs to 15 residues.

The V gene is TRBV6-5, the J gene TRBJ2-3; maybe TRBD1 (6 bases). V was shortened by 5 bases and J by 0 bases, with 12 bases between the two germline ends. Germline V lookup: CDR1 MNHEY, CDR2 SVGAGI. This CDR3 region has 15 residues. In DNA, the CDR3 is TGTGCCAGCAGTGACAGGTTATCTAGCACAGATACGCAGTATTTT. It specifies CASSDRLSSTDTQYF.

This clonotype was seen many times. This chain joins TRBV2 and TRBJ2-5; 8 bases line up with TRBD1. This CDR3 is built from 14 residues. Per the germline V gene, CDR1 is SNHLY and CDR2 is FYNNEI. The V gene end was trimmed by 6 bases and the J gene end by 1 base; junction bases not matched to a gene: 4. The CDR3, as DNA: TGTGCCAGCAGGGGGGGACAGGCCCAAGAGACCCAGTACTTC. Translated: CASRGGQAQETQYF.

The rearrangement uses TRBV10-3 and TRBJ2-5, with 9 nucleotides matching TRBD2. Looked up from germline, CDR1 is ENHRY and CDR2 is SYGVKD. CDR3 size: 17 residues. The V gene end was trimmed by 0 bases and the J gene end by 4 bases; junction bases not matched to a gene: 9. CDR3 DNA: TGTGCCATCAGTGAGTCCCGTTCGGGGACTAGCCCAGAGACCCAGTACTTC. Translation: CAISESRSGTSPETQYF.

A remark on this clonotype: The junction does not match germline at one end; this may be a read error. The CDR3 region has the DNA TGTACCAGCAGCCAAGGCATTAGCCCCATAAGCAATGAGCAGTTCTTC. Protein sequence: CTSSQGISPISNEQFF. The chain recombines TRBV6-6 with TRBJ2-5; D remains ambiguous. The J call may be faulty, since TRBJ2-1 better matches the DNA end. The CDR3 sequence is 16 residues long. Germline CDR1 and CDR2: MNHNY and SVGAGI (reference sequence).

This chain uses TRBV11-3 with TRBJ2-5, with 7 bases matching TRBD1. V lost 5 bases, J lost 7 bases, and 10 bases stayed unmatched. CDR1 SGHNT and CDR2 YENEEA come from the germline V gene. The CDR3 extends over 14 amino acids. In DNA form, the CDR3 reads TGTGCCAGCAGCCCTTTTCGGGACAGCAGGACCCAGTACTTC. This codes for CASSPFRDSRTQYF.

This clonotype was seen a few times. The chain links TRBV10-3 to TRBJ2-2, with D possibly being TRBD2 (5 bases). CDR3 length: 14 residues. Germline CDR1 reads ENHRY; CDR2 reads SYGVKD. V was cut by 6 bases and J by 0 bases, with 8 bases left in between. The CDR3 spells CAIRSGSNTGELFF. The CDR3 nucleotides read TGTGCCATCAGAAGCGGATCGAACACCGGGGAGCTGTTTTTT.

This chain uses TRBV29-1 with TRBJ1-5; perhaps TRBD1 as D (6 bases). The CDR3 consists of 13 residues. The germline V gene encodes CDR1 SQVTM and CDR2 ANQGSEA. V dropped 7 bases and J dropped 6 bases, with 16 bases sitting between them. This CDR3 is CSADGGHGQPQHF. The CDR3 coding sequence is TGCAGCGCCGATGGGGGGCATGGTCAGCCCCAGCATTTT.

The chain joins TRBV28 to TRBJ2-7; 7 bases are shared with TRBD2. Germline CDR1 MDHEN, CDR2 SYDVKM. The CDR3 has 14 amino acids. The ends lost 0 bases at V and 3 bases at J; junction bases unmatched: 2. CDR3 nucleotide sequence: TGTGCCAGCAGTTTATGGGGGGAGGGCTACGAGCAGTACTTC. Encoded protein: CASSLWGEGYEQYF.

The CDR3 bases are TGTGCCAGCAGCTTAGTTCAGACATCTGGAAACACCATATATTTT. It is translated as CASSLVQTSGNTIYF. The chain recombines TRBV11-3 with TRBJ1-3, with D unclear. Germline CDR1 reads SGHNT; CDR2 reads YENEEA. The CDR3 runs 15 residues. V was trimmed by 1 base and J by 1 base, leaving 8 bases between them.

The rearrangement uses TRBV5-1 and TRBJ1-2, with no clear D. This CDR3 contains 11 residues. Per germline, CDR1 SGHRS and CDR2 YFSETQ. Trimming shortened V by 4 bases and J by 6 bases, and 7 bases separated the two germline ends. CDR3 nucleotides: TGCGCCAGCAGCGGATTTAATGGCTACACCTTC. Protein product: CASSGFNGYTF.

This sequence joins TRBV7-6 and TRBJ2-3; D remains unclear. Germline V gene lookup returns CDR1 SGHVS and CDR2 FNYEAQ. The CDR3 runs 10 residues. Trimming pared 11 bases from V and 5 bases from J, leaving 8 bases between. The CDR3 is CASKGDTQYF. The CDR3 DNA reads TGTGCCTCAAAGGGAGATACGCAGTATTTT.

V usage is TRBV2 and J usage is TRBJ2-5; 9 bases are shared with TRBD2. V lost 3 bases, J lost 0 bases, and 5 bases stayed unmatched. CDR3 length equals 16 residues. Germline V CDR1 and CDR2: SNHLY, FYNNEI. Here the CDR3 reads CASSERRGGYQETQYF. The CDR3 DNA is TGTGCCAGCAGTGAGCGGCGGGGGGGCTACCAAGAGACCCAGTACTTC.

The chain combines TRBV5-1 with TRBJ2-7; a possible D gene is TRBD1 (6 bases). V lost 4 bases to trimming and J lost 4 bases, with 12 bases between them. This CDR3 comprises 13 residues. The V gene's germline CDR1 is SGHRS and CDR2 YFSETQ. The CDR3 protein is CASSPRDKYEQYF. For the CDR3, the DNA is TGCGCCAGCAGCCCCCGGGACAAATACGAGCAGTACTTC.

The rearrangement uses TRBV6-6 and TRBJ2-5; 7 positions match TRBD1. The CDR3 spans 16 residues. Germline lookup yields CDR1 MNHNY and CDR2 SVGAGI (reference sequence). J lost 5 bases, V lost 0 bases, and 9 bases had no gene match. In DNA form, the CDR3 reads TGTGCCAGCAGTTACTCGAGTCGACAGGGACGCGAGACCCAGTACTTC. Protein: CASSYSSRQGRETQYF.

About this clonotype itself: An end of the junction differs from the germline gene, which may be a read error. The V and J genes are TRBV4-3 and TRBJ2-1, with D maybe TRBD2 (6 bases). The CDR3 is made up of 16 amino acids. CDR1 and CDR2 from the germline V gene are LGHNA and YSLEER. The CDR3 DNA follows: TGCGCCAGCAGCCAGGTAGGGACTTACTCCAACAATGAGCAGTTCTTC. Protein: CASSQVGTYSNNEQFF.

Comment on this clonotype: Relative to the germline gene, one junction end is altered; a read error may explain this. The rearrangement uses TRBV20-1 and TRBJ2-3; D is possibly TRBD1 or TRBD2 (5 bases each). Germline V gene lookup returns CDR1 DFQATT and CDR2 SNEGSKA (reference sequence). This CDR3 has 11 residues. In DNA form, the CDR3 reads TGCGGTGCGACGTGGGGGGATACGCAGTATTTT. Translating gives CGATWGDTQYF.

There are many counts of this clonotype. V and J are TRBV4-3 and TRBJ1-2; TRBD1 agrees at 10 bases. This CDR3 is built from 15 residues. The V gene's germline CDR1 is LGHNA and CDR2 YSLEER. Trimming removed 0 bases from V and 8 bases from J; junction bases left unmatched: 6. CDR3 sequence (DNA): TGCGCCAGCAGCCAAGAGAGACAGGGGGCTCGGGGCTACACCTTC. Amino acid sequence: CASSQERQGARGYTF.

This clonotype showed up just a few times. An end of the junction differs from the germline gene, which may be a read error. The genes are TRBV3-1 and TRBJ1-1; D not resolved. CDR1 and CDR2 from the germline V gene are LGHDT and YNNKEL (reference sequence). This CDR3 is built from 13 residues. CDR3 in amino acids: CASSPDLNAEAFF. CDR3 nucleotides: TGTGCCAGCAGCCCAGACCTGAACGCTGAAGCTTTCTTT.

The chain carries TRBV5-1 and TRBJ2-5; 10 bases align to TRBD1. Judging by the DNA end, TRBJ2-1 fits better; the J call may be wrong. The CDR3 is 14 amino acids. The germline gives CDR1 SGHRS, CDR2 YFSETQ. Here the CDR3 DNA reads TGCGCCAGCACCAGACAGGGGGCGTCGGATGAGCAGTTCTTC. This sequence encodes CASTRQGASDEQFF.

The rearrangement uses TRBV7-3 and TRBJ1-6; D remains unclear. This CDR3 is 14 amino acids long. Deletions cut 3 bases from V and 6 bases from J, with 9 bases between. CDR1 is SGHTA and CDR2 is FQGTGA in the germline V gene. CDR3 sequence reads: CASSLDGPNSPLHF. The CDR3 bases are TGTGCCAGCAGCTTGGACGGGCCTAATTCACCCCTCCACTTT.